This TCR beta chain was recorded in a study of cytomegalovirus exposure and HLA in healthy donors. Method: immunoSEQ multiplex PCR; TCRdb's copy keeps in-frame clones and lacks some. The repertoire holds hundreds of thousands of clones, with roughly 88% as singletons. The ends were cut back, 4 bases at V and 2 bases at J, with 12 bases in the middle. CDR1 and CDR2 (germline): MDHEN, SYDVKM. The CDR3 spans 14 residues. This TCR was sampled from a woman aged 18-29 years in good health and CMV-seronegative. Sequencing was carried out using PBMCs. The rearrangement uses TRBV28 and TRBJ2-7; a weak D match, TRBD2 (5 bases). CDR3 DNA: TGTGCCAGCAGTTCCCTAGCCGGGACCTACGAGCAGTACTTC. As protein: CASSSLAGTYEQYF.